The T cell receptor (beta chain) under discussion was sequenced for a study of CD8+CD57+ T cells in acquired aplastic anemia. Study-wide context: Sorted CD4+ and CD8+ cells yielded DNA averaging about 3.1 ug. Notes on the study in general: Overlapping CD8+ CDR3 repertoires of patients and controls contained around 30 shared sequences.

Trimming removed 3 bases at V and 7 bases at J, with 16 bases between. Per germline, CDR1 GTSNPN and CDR2 SVGIG (reference sequence). The CDR3 contains 14 residues. Concerning this clonotype itself: Its target is unknown.

The template used for profiling TCR beta VDJ and CDR3 was genomic DNA. TCRdb passed the reads through MiXCR, listing each CDR3 protein once. Among about 110,000 distinct CDR3 sequences listed, around 50% were seen once. J is TRBJ2-1 and V is TRBV30; D might be TRBD2 (6 bases). The clonotype originates from a human donor in good health, serving as a control. Sequencing was carried out using sorted CD4+, CD8+, or CD8+CD57+ T cells (not recorded which) from PBMCs. As DNA, the CDR3 is TGTGCCTGGAGCGCTCTGGCGGGGTGGAATGAGCAGTTCTTC. It codes for CAWSALAGWNEQFF.